The 12 T cell receptor beta chains below all came from one sample that was sequenced in a study of control samples from healthy donors and cancer patients. Sequenced by immunoSEQ multiplex PCR; TCRdb stores in-frame clones only, minus some. In the table there are roughly 130,000 clones, about 93% of which are singletons. Specimen: blood. The receptors derive from a man younger than 35 in good health.

The chain has TRBV5-6 and TRBJ2-7; TRBD1 agrees at 7 bases. V lost 4 bases, J lost 1 base, and 2 bases stayed unmatched. The germline gives CDR1 SGHDT, CDR2 YYEEEE. The CDR3 runs to 13 residues. CDR3 residues: CASSRGQSYEQYF. The CDR3 nucleotides read TGTGCCAGCAGCCGGGGACAGTCCTACGAGCAGTACTTC.

As to this clone: Other nucleotide sequences in the sample specify the same CDR3. The CDR3 coding sequence is TGTGCCAGTCGGGGGCAGGGGGGGGGCTACACCTTC. As protein: CASRGQGGGYTF. The chain links TRBV6-5 to TRBJ1-2; 7 nucleotides match TRBD1. Trimming at V came to 9 bases and at J to 8 bases, leaving 9 bases not matched to a gene. This CDR3 contains 12 residues. CDR1 and CDR2 from the germline V gene are MNHEY and SVGAGI.

The CDR3: CASKAGTGNSDTQYF. The CDR3 DNA reads as TGTGCCAGCAAGGCCGGGACAGGTAATTCAGATACGCAGTATTTT. J is TRBJ2-3 and V is TRBV9, with 8 bases matching TRBD1. This CDR3 spans 15 amino acids. The ends lost 6 bases at V and 4 bases at J; junction bases unmatched: 10. Germline V gives CDR1 SGDLS, CDR2 YYNGEE. Full variable domain (outside the CDR3, taken from reference TRBV9 and TRBJ2-3): DSGVTQTPKHLITATGQRVTLRCSPRSGDLSVYWYQQSLDQGLQFLIQYYNGEERAKGNILERFSAQQFPDLHSELNLSSLELGDSALYFCASKAGTGNSDTQYFGPGTRLTVL.

CDR3 protein: CASSYLSQGGGEQFF. The CDR3 nucleotides read TGTGCCAGCAGTTACCTCTCACAGGGTGGAGGTGAGCAGTTCTTC. The rearrangement joins TRBV6-2 or TRBV6-3 to TRBJ2-1, with a weak D call TRBD1 (6 bases). Germline V CDR1 and CDR2: MNHEY, SVGEGT. The CDR3 totals 15 residues. V was shortened by 2 bases and J by 9 bases, with 17 bases between the two germline ends.

The gene calls are TRBV6-5 and TRBJ1-2; tentative D call: TRBD1 (5 bases). The germline gives CDR1 MNHEY, CDR2 SVGAGI. This CDR3 comprises 14 residues. Trimming removed 0 bases at V and 8 bases at J, with 13 bases between. The CDR3, as DNA: TGTGCCAGCAGTTACTCGGCGGCAGAGGGGGGCTACACCTTC. Protein: CASSYSAAEGGYTF.

The chain links TRBV5-1 to TRBJ1-4; 8 nucleotides match TRBD1. The CDR3 runs 16 residues. The V segment lost 0 bases and the J segment 8 bases; nucleotides outside the gene matches: 9. Germline assignment: CDR1 SGHRS and CDR2 YFSETQ. CDR3 sequence (DNA): TGCGCCAGCAGCTTGGCCTCCGACAGGGGTGACGAAAAACTGTTTTTT. This encodes CASSLASDRGDEKLFF.

The chain employs TRBV19 and TRBJ2-3; 7 nucleotides agree with TRBD2. Looked up from germline, CDR1 is LNHDA and CDR2 is SQIVND (reference sequence). Unmatched junction bases numbered 6, after V lost 5 bases and J lost 4 bases. The CDR3 spans 14 residues. CDR3 sequence: CASSPTSASDTQYF. CDR3 DNA: TGTGCCAGTAGTCCCACTAGCGCATCAGATACGCAGTATTTT.

The chain joins TRBV2 to TRBJ2-3, with D perhaps matching TRBD1 or TRBD2 (5 bases each). The V end was cut by 11 bases, the J end by 0 bases, with 15 bases between. The CDR3 is 14 amino acids. CDR1 and CDR2 (germline): SNHLY, FYNNEI. The CDR3 sequence: CAGSPGPSTDTQYF. DNA for the CDR3: TGTGCCGGATCTCCGGGACCTAGCACAGATACGCAGTATTTT. Full variable domain (rest looked up from reference TRBV2 and TRBJ2-3): EPEVTQTPSHQVTQMGQEVILRCVPISNHLYFYWYRQILGQKVEFLVSFYNNEISEKSEIFDDQFSVERPDGSNFTLKIRSTKLEDSAMYFCAGSPGPSTDTQYFGPGTRLTVL.

The rearrangement joins TRBV28 to TRBJ1-2, with 7 bases fitting TRBD1. J gave up 4 bases and V 1 base, and 6 bases lay outside the gene matches. This CDR3 comprises 15 residues. Germline values: CDR1 MDHEN, CDR2 SYDVKM. The CDR3 DNA sequence: TGTGCCAGCAGTTTATTGGTAGGGGGCATCTATGGCTACACCTTC. Protein product: CASSLLVGGIYGYTF.

The sample holds a few counts of this clone. The chain employs TRBV5-1 and TRBJ1-2, with TRBD1 as a possible D gene (5 bases). The CDR3 extends over 13 amino acids. Germline CDR1 and CDR2: SGHRS and YFSETQ. V was shortened by 0 bases and J by 5 bases, with 8 bases between the two germline ends. This CDR3 is CASSLAPGYGYTF. Written as DNA, the CDR3 is TGCGCCAGCAGCTTGGCGCCAGGGTATGGCTACACCTTC.

The genes are TRBV4-3 and TRBJ2-1; a weak D match, TRBD2 (6 bases). The germline V gene encodes CDR1 LGHNA and CDR2 YSLEER. V was clipped by 0 bases and J by 3 bases, with 15 bases between them. The CDR3 spans 17 residues. DNA for the CDR3: TGCGCCAGCAGCCAAGAAGGTCTAGCGAGCAACTACAATGAGCAGTTCTTC. Protein: CASSQEGLASNYNEQFF.

The chain combines TRBV12-5 with TRBJ1-6; 7 bases are a match to TRBD1. Germline V gene sequence: CDR1 LGHNT, CDR2 FRNRAP. This CDR3 comprises 17 residues. Trimming at V came to 2 bases and at J to 7 bases, leaving 11 bases not matched to a gene. CDR3 sequence (DNA): TGTGCTAGTGGTTTGCTCCAGACAGGGCCCGGGAATTCACCCCTCCACTTT. Protein product: CASGLLQTGPGNSPLHF.